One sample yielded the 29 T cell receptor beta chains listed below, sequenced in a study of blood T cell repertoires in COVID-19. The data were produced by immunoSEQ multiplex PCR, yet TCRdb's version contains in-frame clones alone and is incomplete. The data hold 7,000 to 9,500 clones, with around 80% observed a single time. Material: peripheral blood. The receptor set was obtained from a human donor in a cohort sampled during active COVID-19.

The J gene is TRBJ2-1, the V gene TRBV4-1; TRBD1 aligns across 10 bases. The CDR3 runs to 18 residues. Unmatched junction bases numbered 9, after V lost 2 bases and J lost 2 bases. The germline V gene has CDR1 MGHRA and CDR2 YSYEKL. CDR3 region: CASSQSRGGTGAYNEQFF. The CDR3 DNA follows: TGCGCCAGCAGCCAATCCCGGGGGGGGACAGGGGCCTACAATGAGCAGTTCTTC.

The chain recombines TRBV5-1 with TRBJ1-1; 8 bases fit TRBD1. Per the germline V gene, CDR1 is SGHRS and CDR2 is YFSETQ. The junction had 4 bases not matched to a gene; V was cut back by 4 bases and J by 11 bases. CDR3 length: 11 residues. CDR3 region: CASSQGARAFF. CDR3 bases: TGCGCCAGCAGCCAGGGGGCAAGGGCTTTCTTT.

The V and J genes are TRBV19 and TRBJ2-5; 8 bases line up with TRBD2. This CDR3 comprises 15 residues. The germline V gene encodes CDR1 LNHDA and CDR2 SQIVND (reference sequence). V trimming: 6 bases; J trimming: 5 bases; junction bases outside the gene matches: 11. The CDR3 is CASSQTSTSVETQYF. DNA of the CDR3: TGTGCCAGTAGCCAGACCTCGACTAGCGTGGAGACCCAGTACTTC. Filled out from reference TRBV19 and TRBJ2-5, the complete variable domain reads DGGITQSPKYLFRKEGQNVTLSCEQNLNHDAMYWYRQDPGQGLRLIYYSQIVNDFQKGDIAEGYSVSREKKESFPLTVTSAQKNPTAFYLCASSQTSTSVETQYFGPGTRLLVL.

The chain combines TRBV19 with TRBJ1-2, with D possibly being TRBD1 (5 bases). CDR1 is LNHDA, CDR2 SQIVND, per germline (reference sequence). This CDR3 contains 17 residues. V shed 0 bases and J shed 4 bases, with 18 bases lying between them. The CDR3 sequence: CASSIDRGGENTYGYTF. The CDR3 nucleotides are TGTGCCAGTAGTATAGATCGGGGAGGGGAAAATACCTATGGCTACACCTTC.

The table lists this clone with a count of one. The CDR3 DNA reads as TGTGCCCGAGCTGGGGGGTCGCGGACTGAAGCTTTCTTT. It translates to CARAGGSRTEAFF. This rearrangement joins TRBV5-6 to TRBJ1-1; tentatively, D is TRBD1 (5 bases). The germline gives CDR1 SGHDT, CDR2 YYEEEE. The CDR3 loop spans 13 amino acids. Trimming took 10 bases from V and 5 from J, leaving 18 bases between them.

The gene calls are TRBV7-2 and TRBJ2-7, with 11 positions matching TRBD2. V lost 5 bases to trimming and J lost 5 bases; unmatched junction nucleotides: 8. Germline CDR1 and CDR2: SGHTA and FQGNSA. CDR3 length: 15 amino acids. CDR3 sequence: CASSGGLAGRDEQYF. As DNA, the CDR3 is TGTGCCAGCAGCGGAGGACTAGCGGGTAGGGACGAGCAGTACTTC.

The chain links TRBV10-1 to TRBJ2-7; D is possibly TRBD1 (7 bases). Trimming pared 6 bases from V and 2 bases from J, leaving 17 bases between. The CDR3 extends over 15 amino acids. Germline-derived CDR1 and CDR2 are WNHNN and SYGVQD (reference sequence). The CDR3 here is CASSRGTAPPYEQYF. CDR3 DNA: TGCGCCAGCAGCCGGGGGACAGCCCCCCCCTACGAGCAGTACTTC.

The CDR3 DNA sequence: TGTGCCAGCAGCCAAGGCCTAGCGGGGGGCCAAGAGACCCAGTACTTC. Amino acids: CASSQGLAGGQETQYF. This chain joins TRBV3-1 (or the pseudogene TRBV3-2) and TRBJ2-5, with 11 bases identical to TRBD2. This CDR3 has 16 residues. V lost 1 base and J lost 1; bases outside the gene matches: 2. CDR1 is LGHDT and CDR2 is YNNKEL in the germline V gene (reference sequence).

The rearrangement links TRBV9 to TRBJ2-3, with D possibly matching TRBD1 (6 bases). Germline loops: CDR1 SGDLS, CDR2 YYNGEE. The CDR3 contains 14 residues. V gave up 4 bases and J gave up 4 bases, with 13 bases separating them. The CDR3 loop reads CASSPSGVSDTQYF. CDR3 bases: TGTGCCAGCAGCCCCTCAGGGGTCTCAGATACGCAGTATTTT.

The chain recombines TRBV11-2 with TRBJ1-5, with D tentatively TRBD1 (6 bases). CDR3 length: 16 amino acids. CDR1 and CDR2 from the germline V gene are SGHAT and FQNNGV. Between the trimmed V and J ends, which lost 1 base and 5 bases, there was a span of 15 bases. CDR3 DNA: TGTGCCAGCAGCTTAGGGACAGCTTACCTTGATCAGCCCCAGCATTTT. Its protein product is CASSLGTAYLDQPQHF. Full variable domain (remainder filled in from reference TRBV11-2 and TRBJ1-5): EAGVAQSPRYKIIEKRQSVAFWCNPISGHATLYWYQQILGQGPKLLIQFQNNGVVDDSQLPKDRFSAERLKGVDSTLKIQPAKLEDSAVYLCASSLGTAYLDQPQHFGDGTRLSIL.

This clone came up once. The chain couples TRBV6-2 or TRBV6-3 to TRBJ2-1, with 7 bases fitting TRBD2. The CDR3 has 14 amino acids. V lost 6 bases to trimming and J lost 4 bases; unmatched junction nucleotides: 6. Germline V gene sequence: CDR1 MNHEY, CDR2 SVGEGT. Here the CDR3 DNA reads TGTGCCAGCAGCTCCGGGACTACTTACAATGAGCAGTTCTTC. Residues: CASSSGTTYNEQFF.

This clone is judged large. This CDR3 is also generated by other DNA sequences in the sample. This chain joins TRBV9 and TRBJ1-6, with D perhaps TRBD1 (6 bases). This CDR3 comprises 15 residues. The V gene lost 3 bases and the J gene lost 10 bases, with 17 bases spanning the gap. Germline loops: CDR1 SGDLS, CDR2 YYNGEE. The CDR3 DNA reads TGTGCCAGCAGCGCGAAAGGGGGGGGCGGCTCACCCCTCCACTTT. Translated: CASSAKGGGGSPLHF.

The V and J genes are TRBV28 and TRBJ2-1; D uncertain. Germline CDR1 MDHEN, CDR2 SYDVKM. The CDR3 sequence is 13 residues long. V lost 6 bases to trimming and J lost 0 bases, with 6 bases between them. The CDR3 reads CASSPSSYNEQFF. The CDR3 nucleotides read TGTGCCAGCAGCCCGTCCTCCTACAATGAGCAGTTCTTC.

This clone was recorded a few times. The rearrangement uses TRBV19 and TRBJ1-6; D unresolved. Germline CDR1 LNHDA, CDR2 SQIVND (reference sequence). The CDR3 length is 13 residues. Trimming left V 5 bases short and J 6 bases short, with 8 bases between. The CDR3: CASSPHGNSPLHF. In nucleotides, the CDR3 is TGTGCCAGTAGTCCGCACGGTAATTCACCCCTCCACTTT.

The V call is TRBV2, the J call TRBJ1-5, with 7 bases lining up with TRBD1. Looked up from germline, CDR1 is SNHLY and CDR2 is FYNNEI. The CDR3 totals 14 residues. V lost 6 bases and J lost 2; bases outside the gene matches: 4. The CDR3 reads CASRGTGGNQPQHF. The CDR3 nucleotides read TGTGCCAGCAGAGGAACAGGGGGCAATCAGCCCCAGCATTTT.

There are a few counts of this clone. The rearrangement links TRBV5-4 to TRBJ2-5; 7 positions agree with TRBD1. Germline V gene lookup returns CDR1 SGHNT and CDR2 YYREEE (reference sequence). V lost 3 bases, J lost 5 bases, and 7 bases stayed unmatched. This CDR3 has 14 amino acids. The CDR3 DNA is TGTGCCAGCAGCTCGCCAACAGGGGATGAGACCCAGTACTTC. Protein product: CASSSPTGDETQYF.

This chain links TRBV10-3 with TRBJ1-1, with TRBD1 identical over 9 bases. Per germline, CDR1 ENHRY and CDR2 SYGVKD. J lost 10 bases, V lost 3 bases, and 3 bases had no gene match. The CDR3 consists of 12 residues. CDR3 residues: CAISDGTGRAFF. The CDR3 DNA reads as TGTGCCATCAGTGATGGGACAGGGAGAGCTTTCTTT.

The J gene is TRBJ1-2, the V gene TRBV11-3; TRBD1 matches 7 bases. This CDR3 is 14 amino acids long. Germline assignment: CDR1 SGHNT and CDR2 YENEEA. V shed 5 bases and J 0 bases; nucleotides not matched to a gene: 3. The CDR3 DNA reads TGTGCCAGCAGCCAAGGGACAGCTAACTATGGCTACACCTTC. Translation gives CASSQGTANYGYTF.

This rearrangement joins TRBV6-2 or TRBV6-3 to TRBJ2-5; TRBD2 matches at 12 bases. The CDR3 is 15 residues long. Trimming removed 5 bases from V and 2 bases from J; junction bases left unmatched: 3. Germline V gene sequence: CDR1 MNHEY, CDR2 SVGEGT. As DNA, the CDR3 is TGTGCCAGCAGTCGACTAGCGGGGGAACAAGAGACCCAGTACTTC. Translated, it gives CASSRLAGEQETQYF.

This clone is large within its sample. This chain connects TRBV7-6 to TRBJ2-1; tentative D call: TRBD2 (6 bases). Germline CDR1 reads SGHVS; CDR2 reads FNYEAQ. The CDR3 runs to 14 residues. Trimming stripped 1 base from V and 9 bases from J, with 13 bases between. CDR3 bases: TGTGCCAGCAGCTTAGATATGCGGGGAGGTGAGCAGTTCTTC. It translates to CASSLDMRGGEQFF.

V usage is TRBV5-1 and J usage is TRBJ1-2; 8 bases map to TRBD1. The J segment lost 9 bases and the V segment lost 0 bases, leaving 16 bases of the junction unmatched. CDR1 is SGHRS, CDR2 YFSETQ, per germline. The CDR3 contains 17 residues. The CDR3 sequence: CASSLAADRAGTRSYTF. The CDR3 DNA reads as TGCGCCAGCAGCTTGGCCGCGGACAGGGCGGGAACGAGGAGCTACACCTTC.

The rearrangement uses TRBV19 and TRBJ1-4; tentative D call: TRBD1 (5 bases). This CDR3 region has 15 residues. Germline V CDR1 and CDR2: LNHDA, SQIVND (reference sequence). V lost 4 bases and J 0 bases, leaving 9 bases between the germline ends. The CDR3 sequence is CASSRDSATNEKLFF. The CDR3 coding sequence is TGTGCCAGTAGTAGAGACAGCGCAACTAATGAAAAACTGTTTTTT.

CDR3 residues: CASSPLAGAFLLPGYEQFF. CDR3 in DNA: TGTGCCAGCAGCCCTTTAGCGGGGGCCTTTTTACTCCCCGGCTATGAGCAGTTCTTC. The V gene is TRBV9, the J gene TRBJ2-1; TRBD2 matches at 9 bases. J was trimmed by 8 bases and V by 4 bases; bases with no gene match: 22. This CDR3 contains 19 residues. The germline V gene has CDR1 SGDLS and CDR2 YYNGEE. The entire variable domain, with the rest obtained from reference TRBV9 and TRBJ2-1, is as follows: DSGVTQTPKHLITATGQRVTLRCSPRSGDLSVYWYQQSLDQGLQFLIQYYNGEERAKGNILERFSAQQFPDLHSELNLSSLELGDSALYFCASSPLAGAFLLPGYEQFFGPGTRLTVL.

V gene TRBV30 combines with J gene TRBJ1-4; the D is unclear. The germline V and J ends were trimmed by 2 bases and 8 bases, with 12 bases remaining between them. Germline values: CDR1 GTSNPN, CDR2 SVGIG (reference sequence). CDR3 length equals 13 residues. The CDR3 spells CAWSSGMEEKLFF. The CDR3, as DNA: TGTGCCTGGAGTTCCGGGATGGAGGAAAAACTGTTTTTT.

CDR3 DNA sequence: TGTGCCTGGAGTAGGGACAGGGCTAACGAAAACACCATATATTTT. This encodes CAWSRDRANENTIYF. This chain links TRBV30 with TRBJ1-3; 9 bases align to TRBD1. The CDR3 has 15 amino acids. Germline lookup yields CDR1 GTSNPN and CDR2 SVGIG (reference sequence). V was pared by 2 bases and J by 6 bases, with 8 bases of the junction left unmatched.

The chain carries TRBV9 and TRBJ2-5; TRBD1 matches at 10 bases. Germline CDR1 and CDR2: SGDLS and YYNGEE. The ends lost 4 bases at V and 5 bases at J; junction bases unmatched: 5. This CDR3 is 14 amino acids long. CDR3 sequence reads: CASSPTGGRETQYF. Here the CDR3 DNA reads TGTGCCAGCAGCCCGACAGGGGGCCGGGAGACCCAGTACTTC. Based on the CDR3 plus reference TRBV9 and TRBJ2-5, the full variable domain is DSGVTQTPKHLITATGQRVTLRCSPRSGDLSVYWYQQSLDQGLQFLIQYYNGEERAKGNILERFSAQQFPDLHSELNLSSLELGDSALYFCASSPTGGRETQYFGPGTRLLVL.

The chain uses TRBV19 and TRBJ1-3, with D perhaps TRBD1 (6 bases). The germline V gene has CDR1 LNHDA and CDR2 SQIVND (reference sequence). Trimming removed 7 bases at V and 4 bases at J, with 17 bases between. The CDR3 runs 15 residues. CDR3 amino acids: CASIRDTALGNTIYF. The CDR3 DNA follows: TGTGCCAGTATCCGGGACACGGCGTTAGGAAACACCATATATTTT.

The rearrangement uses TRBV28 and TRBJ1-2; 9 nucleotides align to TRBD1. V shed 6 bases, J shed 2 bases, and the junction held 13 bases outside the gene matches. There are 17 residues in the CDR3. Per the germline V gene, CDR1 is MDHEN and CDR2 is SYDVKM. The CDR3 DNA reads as TGTGCCAGCAGGCCTACCGGGACAGGGAACTACAACTATGGCTACACCTTC. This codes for CASRPTGTGNYNYGYTF.

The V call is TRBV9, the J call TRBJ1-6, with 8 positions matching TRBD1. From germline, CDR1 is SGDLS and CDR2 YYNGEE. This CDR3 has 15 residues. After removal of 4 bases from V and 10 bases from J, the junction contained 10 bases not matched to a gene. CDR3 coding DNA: TGTGCCAGCAGCCCAAACCAGGGGGCAAGATCACCCCTCCACTTT. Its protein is CASSPNQGARSPLHF.